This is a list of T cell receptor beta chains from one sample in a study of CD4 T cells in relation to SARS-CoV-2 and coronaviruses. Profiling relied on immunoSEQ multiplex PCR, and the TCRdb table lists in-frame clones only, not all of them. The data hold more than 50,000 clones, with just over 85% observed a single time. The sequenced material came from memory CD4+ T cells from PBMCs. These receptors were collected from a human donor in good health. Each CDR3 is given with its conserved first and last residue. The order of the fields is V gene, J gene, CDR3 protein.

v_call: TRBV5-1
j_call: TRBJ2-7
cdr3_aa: CASSALDSSPYEQYF

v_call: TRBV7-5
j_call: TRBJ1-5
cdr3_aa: CVRSLSDSERRGNQPQHF

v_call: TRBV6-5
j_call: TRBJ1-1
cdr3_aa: CASSYYLRGGNTEAFF

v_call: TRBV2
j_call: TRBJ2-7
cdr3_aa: CASSKGTHEQYF

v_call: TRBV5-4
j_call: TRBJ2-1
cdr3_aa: CASSFPGDRGRNEQFF

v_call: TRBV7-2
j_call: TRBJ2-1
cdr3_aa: CASSPIKDFYNEQFF

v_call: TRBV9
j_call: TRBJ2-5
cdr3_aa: CASSVGGQNQETQYF

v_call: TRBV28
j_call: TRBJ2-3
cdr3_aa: CASRPSVDRTDTQYF

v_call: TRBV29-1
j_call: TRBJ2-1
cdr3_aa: CSVPRWALDNEQFF

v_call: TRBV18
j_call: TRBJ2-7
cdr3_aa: CASSPRGREGYEQYF

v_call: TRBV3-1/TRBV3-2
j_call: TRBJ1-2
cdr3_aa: CASSHRTSYGYTF

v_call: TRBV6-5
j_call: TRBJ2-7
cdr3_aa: CASSYTGLNEQYF

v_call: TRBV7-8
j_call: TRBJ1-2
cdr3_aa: CASSLRGYGYTF

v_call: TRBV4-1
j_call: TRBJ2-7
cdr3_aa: CASSRGLAGNSYEQYF

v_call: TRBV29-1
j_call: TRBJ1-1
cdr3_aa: CSVARGLGGSEAFF

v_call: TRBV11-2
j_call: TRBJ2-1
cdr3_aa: CASSFGGLSSYNEQFF